Listed here are 23 T cell receptor beta chains from one sample, sequenced in a study of blood T cell repertoires in COVID-19. Here immunoSEQ multiplex PCR was the method, and the copy in TCRdb shows in-frame clones only, minus some. The sample shows over 600,000 clones, 80% to 90% of them seen only once. The sample taken for sequencing was peripheral blood. These receptors came from a woman under 30 with acute or convalescent COVID-19.

V is TRBV7-4 and J is TRBJ2-7; 7 nucleotides agree with TRBD1. Trimming removed 10 bases from V and 2 bases from J; junction bases left unmatched: 5. CDR1 is SGHVT and CDR2 is SQSDAQ in the germline V gene. This CDR3 region has 12 residues. CDR3 nucleotides: TGTGCCACCACGGGACAGCCCTACGAGCAGTACTTC. This gives the protein CATTGQPYEQYF.

This chain uses TRBV13 with TRBJ2-1; 7 bases are a match to TRBD2. Germline CDR1 is PRHDT and CDR2 is FYEKMQ (reference sequence). V shed 2 bases and J 3 bases; nucleotides not matched to a gene: 4. The CDR3 consists of 15 residues. The CDR3 region is CASSLPSSGYNEQFF. DNA for the CDR3: TGTGCCAGCAGCTTACCGTCTAGCGGCTACAATGAGCAGTTCTTC.

To note about this clone: It is unclear where the CDR3 begins or ends on the DNA, so no DNA is shown, and the CDR3 is as TCRdb lists it. CDR3 sequence: CASSSSTSGGTDTQYF. This rearrangement joins TRBV2 to TRBJ2-3; the table's D call, TRBD2, has no DNA check behind it. The germline V gene has CDR1 SNHLY and CDR2 FYNNEI. The length of the CDR3 is 16 amino acids, counting both ends.

The chain is built from TRBV29-1 and TRBJ2-3, with D possibly being TRBD1 (5 bases). Germline V lookup: CDR1 SQVTM, CDR2 ANQGSEA. The CDR3 has 11 residues. Trimming removed 4 bases from V and 9 bases from J, with 11 bases in between. CDR3 protein: CSVVRGQTQYF. DNA of the CDR3: TGCAGCGTTGTAAGGGGTCAGACGCAGTATTTT.

The rearrangement links TRBV18 to TRBJ1-1; 8 bases line up with TRBD1. With 3 bases clipped from V and 1 base from J, the junction kept 16 bases outside the gene matches. This CDR3 has 19 residues. Germline V gene data show CDR1 as KGHSH and CDR2 as LQKENI. CDR3 sequence reads: CASSPSSPPGQVENTEAFF. In DNA, the CDR3 is TGTGCCAGCTCACCCTCCTCCCCACCGGGACAGGTCGAGAACACTGAAGCTTTCTTT.

The chain has TRBV7-9 and TRBJ2-7; tentative D call: TRBD2 (5 bases). This CDR3 is 13 amino acids long. The germline V gene encodes CDR1 SEHNR and CDR2 FQNEAQ (reference sequence). V was pared by 3 bases and J by 4 bases, with 10 bases between. The CDR3 loop reads CASSLTTHYEQYF. CDR3 DNA: TGTGCCAGCAGCTTGACTACTCATTACGAGCAGTACTTC.

The chain uses TRBV5-4 and TRBJ2-3; TRBD2 matches 8 bases. CDR1 is SGHNT, CDR2 YYREEE, per germline (reference sequence). The CDR3 runs 14 residues. V lost 4 bases and J lost 1; bases outside the gene matches: 2. CDR3 nucleotide sequence: TGTGCCAGCAGCAGAGCGGGGGGCACAGATACGCAGTATTTT. It codes for CASSRAGGTDTQYF.

The chain recombines TRBV30 with TRBJ1-2, with D possibly matching TRBD1 (6 bases). The CDR3 sequence is 12 residues long. Trimming pared 5 bases from V and 6 bases from J, leaving 13 bases between. The germline V gene has CDR1 GTSNPN and CDR2 SVGIG (reference sequence). The CDR3 DNA sequence: TGTGCCTGGTGGACAGTCCCCAATGGCTACACCTTC. Amino acid sequence: CAWWTVPNGYTF.

The rearrangement links TRBV5-1 to TRBJ2-7, with TRBD1 matching over 9 bases. The CDR3 consists of 15 residues. The junction had 4 bases not matched to a gene; V was cut back by 0 bases and J by 3 bases. From germline, CDR1 is SGHRS and CDR2 YFSETQ. CDR3 sequence: CASSLAGDRVYEQYF. CDR3 DNA sequence: TGCGCCAGCAGCTTGGCCGGGGACAGGGTCTACGAGCAGTACTTC.

The chain is built from TRBV7-3 and TRBJ2-1, with D possibly TRBD2 on 7 matching bases. The CDR3 runs 13 residues. Trimming shortened V by 5 bases and J by 10 bases, and 15 bases separated the two germline ends. Germline V gene sequence: CDR1 SGHTA, CDR2 FQGTGA. In DNA, the CDR3 is TGTGCCAGCAGCCCACAACAGGGAGGGGAGCAGTTCTTC. Its protein product is CASSPQQGGEQFF.

The gene calls are TRBV5-4 and TRBJ2-2; TRBD2 matches at 13 bases. This CDR3 comprises 17 residues. Trimming cost V 3 bases and J 6 bases; bases outside gene matches: 8. CDR1 is SGHNT, CDR2 YYREEE, per germline (reference sequence). CDR3 amino acids: CASSSQLAGGLAGELFF. Written as DNA, the CDR3 is TGTGCCAGCAGCTCCCAACTAGCGGGGGGGTTGGCCGGGGAGCTGTTTTTT.

The rearrangement joins TRBV27 to TRBJ1-5; 9 positions agree with TRBD1. J gave up 7 bases and V 5 bases, and 6 bases lay outside the gene matches. CDR1 MNHEY and CDR2 SMNVEV come from the germline V gene (reference sequence). The CDR3 is made up of 14 amino acids. The CDR3 nucleotides read TGTGCCAGCAGTCCGGCGACAGGGGGACAGCCCCAGCATTTT. This codes for CASSPATGGQPQHF.

This clone was picked up one time. This chain connects TRBV9 to TRBJ2-1; no reliable D call. The germline V gene has CDR1 SGDLS and CDR2 YYNGEE. Trimming took off 2 bases at V and 8 bases at J, with 11 bases between the two ends. The CDR3 runs 13 residues. The CDR3 DNA follows: TGTGCCAGCAGCGTTACGGGTGCGGATGAGCAGTTCTTC. Translating it yields CASSVTGADEQFF.

The chain recombines TRBV7-9 with TRBJ1-5; TRBD1 is a possible D gene (5 bases). This CDR3 region has 16 residues. Germline CDR1 and CDR2: SEHNR and FQNEAQ (reference sequence). V was shortened by 4 bases and J by 2 bases, with 15 bases between the two germline ends. CDR3 amino acids: CASSSGPPGGNQPQHF. CDR3 coding DNA: TGTGCCAGCAGCTCAGGCCCCCCGGGGGGCAATCAGCCCCAGCATTTT.

The genes are TRBV28 and TRBJ1-3, with a possible D match to TRBD1 (5 bases). V lost 6 bases, J lost 4 bases, and 13 bases lay in between. Per germline, CDR1 MDHEN and CDR2 SYDVKM. This CDR3 spans 14 amino acids. The CDR3 nucleotides read TGTGCCAGCAGCTCAGGGTTTTCCGGAAACACCATATATTTT. Translating it yields CASSSGFSGNTIYF.

The chain links TRBV3-1 (or the pseudogene TRBV3-2) to TRBJ1-2; tentative D call: TRBD1 (5 bases). Germline assignment: CDR1 LGHDT and CDR2 YNNKEL (reference sequence). Trimming stripped 0 bases from V and 4 bases from J, with 6 bases between. This CDR3 is 13 amino acids long. The CDR3 region has the DNA TGTGCCAGCAGCCAAGACAGGGTCTATGGCTACACCTTC. Encoded protein: CASSQDRVYGYTF.

This clone has only one observation. The chain combines TRBV18 with TRBJ1-1; D might be TRBD1 (5 bases). The V gene lost 4 bases and the J gene lost 8 bases, with 14 bases spanning the gap. The CDR3 spans 13 residues. The germline V gene has CDR1 KGHSH and CDR2 LQKENI. CDR3 nucleotide sequence: TGTGCCAGCTCACTTTTACAGGATCTCGAAGCTTTCTTT. This encodes CASSLLQDLEAFF.

J is TRBJ2-2 and V is TRBV7-2; a weak D match, TRBD2 (6 bases). Between the trimmed V and J ends, which lost 5 bases and 5 bases, there was a span of 15 bases. The V gene's germline CDR1 is SGHTA and CDR2 FQGNSA. The CDR3 is made up of 15 amino acids. The CDR3 loop reads CASSLLGGRTGELFF. DNA of the CDR3: TGTGCCAGCAGCCTCCTGGGGGGTCGAACCGGGGAGCTGTTTTTT.

The chain couples TRBV19 to TRBJ2-1, with D possibly TRBD2 on 5 matching bases. Germline CDR1 is LNHDA and CDR2 is SQIVND (reference sequence). The CDR3 sequence is 17 residues long. V was pared by 3 bases and J by 0 bases, with 15 bases between. CDR3 residues: CASSIPLSGISYNEQFF. The CDR3 coding sequence is TGTGCCAGTAGTATCCCCTTATCGGGAATCTCCTACAATGAGCAGTTCTTC.

V usage is TRBV4-3 and J usage is TRBJ2-1, with D tentatively TRBD2 (7 bases). V gave up 5 bases and J gave up 4 bases, with 21 bases separating them. The germline V gene has CDR1 LGHNA and CDR2 YSLEER. CDR3 size: 17 residues. CDR3: CASSKAGAGSFYNEQFF. The CDR3 region has the DNA TGCGCCAGCAGCAAGGCGGGGGCAGGCTCGTTTTACAATGAGCAGTTCTTC.

The rearrangement joins TRBV6-5 to TRBJ2-7; D is unclear. This CDR3 comprises 12 residues. Trimming removed 6 bases from V and 0 bases from J, with 6 bases in between. CDR1 MNHEY and CDR2 SVGAGI come from the germline V gene. This CDR3 reads CASRRYSYEQYF. CDR3 nucleotides: TGTGCCAGCAGGAGATACTCCTACGAGCAGTACTTC.

The chain is built from TRBV9 and TRBJ1-2, with D tentatively TRBD1 (5 bases). V lost 3 bases and J 4 bases, leaving 16 bases between the germline ends. The CDR3 is 15 residues long. Germline CDR1 SGDLS, CDR2 YYNGEE. CDR3 DNA sequence: TGTGCCAGCAGCGCCGGGGGAGCGGGGTTCTATGGCTACACCTTC. It specifies CASSAGGAGFYGYTF.

The J gene is TRBJ1-5, the V gene TRBV30; 9 bases map to TRBD1. Trimming took 3 bases from V and 10 from J; bases not matched to a gene: 7. The length of the CDR3 is 13 residues. CDR1 is GTSNPN, CDR2 SVGIG, per germline (reference sequence). The CDR3 protein is CAWRGQGNSPQHF. In DNA form, the CDR3 reads TGTGCCTGGAGAGGACAGGGGAATTCCCCCCAGCATTTT.